This TCR beta chain was retrieved from a study of blood T cell repertoires in COVID-19. Looked up from germline, CDR1 is SGHNT and CDR2 is YYREEE (reference sequence). The germline V and J ends were trimmed by 4 bases and 2 bases, with 13 bases remaining between them. The CDR3 extends over 14 amino acids. TCRdb's copy holds only in-frame clones and misses some; the assay was immunoSEQ multiplex PCR. The profile shows 220,000 or so clones, more than 85% of them singletons. V gene TRBV5-4 combines with J gene TRBJ2-7; D perhaps matches TRBD2 (6 bases). Sequenced sample: peripheral blood. The source is a woman in her 50s with COVID-19, enrolled during active disease. Written as DNA, the CDR3 is TGTGCCAGCAGCCTCGGGACTTTGACCTACGAGCAGTACTTC. This gives the protein CASSLGTLTYEQYF.